Below, 27 T cell receptor beta chains from the same sample are listed, as sequenced in a study of T cell changes during pregnancy in multiple sclerosis. TCRdb's copy holds only in-frame clones and misses some; the assay was immunoSEQ multiplex PCR. Altogether roughly 40,000 clones are present, 85% to 95% being singletons, with the ten largest covering over 0.95%. The sequencing used peripheral blood, collected before pregnancy. These receptors were collected from a female donor with multiple sclerosis, enrolled in a pregnancy study.

The V gene is TRBV7-2, the J gene TRBJ2-7; 15 bases agree with TRBD2. CDR3 length equals 16 residues. CDR1 and CDR2 from the germline V gene are SGHTA and FQGNSA. J gave up 6 bases and V 5 bases, and 8 bases lay outside the gene matches. The CDR3 DNA reads as TGTGCCAGCAGCCTAGGGACTAGCGGGAGGCCCCCCGAGCAGTACTTC. Its protein is CASSLGTSGRPPEQYF.

This CDR3 reads CASEGRGDYEQYF. DNA for the CDR3: TGTGCCAGTGAGGGCCGGGGTGACTACGAGCAGTACTTC. V gene TRBV19 combines with J gene TRBJ2-7, with D tentatively TRBD2 (5 bases). The CDR3 has 13 amino acids. Trimming took off 8 bases at V and 3 bases at J, with 14 bases between the two ends. Germline assignment: CDR1 LNHDA and CDR2 SQIVND (reference sequence).

The rearrangement joins TRBV5-1 to TRBJ1-1; 7 bases match TRBD1. Germline CDR1 and CDR2: SGHRS and YFSETQ. The trim removed 3 bases at V and 1 base at J, leaving 3 bases unmatched. There are 14 residues in the CDR3. The CDR3 bases are TGCGCCAGCAGCTCGAGGACAGGGAACACTGAAGCTTTCTTT. It codes for CASSSRTGNTEAFF.

This clone was detected once. The chain has TRBV16 and TRBJ2-3; 7 bases are shared with TRBD2. The V gene's germline CDR1 is KGHSY and CDR2 FQNENV. Trimming took 5 bases from V and 3 from J; bases not matched to a gene: 8. This CDR3 region has 15 residues. CDR3 in amino acids: CASSDGGIGTDTQYF. DNA for the CDR3: TGTGCCAGCAGCGACGGGGGGATTGGTACAGATACGCAGTATTTT.

The CDR3 DNA is TGCGCCAGCAGCGTAGGACAGGGGCGCGGCACTGAAGCTTTCTTT. Protein: CASSVGQGRGTEAFF. The V call is TRBV5-1, the J call TRBJ1-1, with 9 bases aligning to TRBD1. The CDR3 length is 15 residues. V lost 4 bases and J lost 4; bases outside the gene matches: 8. Looked up from germline, CDR1 is SGHRS and CDR2 is YFSETQ.

The chain employs TRBV25-1 and TRBJ2-1, with TRBD2 identical over 15 bases. The CDR3 is 18 residues long. Trimming cost V 4 bases and J 4 bases; bases outside gene matches: 8. Germline V gene lookup returns CDR1 MGHDK and CDR2 SYGVNS. The CDR3 nucleotides are TGTGCCAGCAGTGCGCGGACTAGCGGGAGGGCCGTATACAATGAGCAGTTCTTC. Its protein product is CASSARTSGRAVYNEQFF.

This chain joins TRBV19 and TRBJ2-2; D remains ambiguous. The V gene's germline CDR1 is LNHDA and CDR2 SQIVND (reference sequence). Trimming shortened V by 5 bases and J by 3 bases, and 4 bases separated the two germline ends. The CDR3 sequence is 12 residues long. The CDR3 here is CASSHDTGELFF. In nucleotides, the CDR3 is TGTGCCAGTAGTCATGACACCGGGGAGCTGTTTTTT.

The rearrangement links TRBV6-4 to TRBJ1-1; D is possibly TRBD1 (5 bases). The CDR3 is 14 amino acids. CDR1 is MRHNA and CDR2 is SNTAGT in the germline V gene. Trimming cost V 6 bases and J 1 base, with 12 bases left between them. Here the CDR3 reads CASRPQAENTEAFF. DNA for the CDR3: TGTGCCAGCAGGCCACAGGCCGAGAACACTGAAGCTTTCTTT.

This clone was recorded only once. V is TRBV7-2 and J is TRBJ2-3; TRBD2 matches at 9 bases. Germline V gene sequence: CDR1 SGHTA, CDR2 FQGNSA. V gave up 5 bases and J gave up 3 bases; unmatched junction bases: 6. The CDR3 loop spans 15 amino acids. Written as DNA, the CDR3 is TGTGCCAGCAGCAATAGCGGGAGACTGACAGATACGCAGTATTTT. This encodes CASSNSGRLTDTQYF.

This clone was found a few times. The gene calls are TRBV19 and TRBJ1-5; D is unclear. With 4 bases removed from V and 5 bases from J, the gap between germline ends came to 21 bases. The CDR3 totals 17 residues. Germline loops: CDR1 LNHDA, CDR2 SQIVND (reference sequence). The CDR3 sequence is CASSTNRTPRNHQPQHF. CDR3 coding DNA: TGTGCCAGTAGTACTAACCGGACTCCCAGAAACCATCAGCCCCAGCATTTT.

This clone is a singleton in its sample. The J gene is TRBJ2-7, the V gene TRBV4-3; D uncertain. With 0 bases removed from V and 3 bases from J, the gap between germline ends came to 12 bases. There are 15 residues in the CDR3. From germline, CDR1 is LGHNA and CDR2 YSLEER. CDR3 coding DNA: TGCGCCAGCAGCCAAGATCGAGTAGGAGTCTACGAGCAGTACTTC. The encoded protein is CASSQDRVGVYEQYF.

V is TRBV5-4 and J is TRBJ1-1, with a tentative D call TRBD1 (5 bases). The CDR3 is 15 residues long. The V and J ends lost 1 base and 5 bases respectively, with 15 bases between them. Germline V gene data show CDR1 as SGHNT and CDR2 as YYREEE (reference sequence). The CDR3 coding sequence is TGTGCCAGCAGCTTGAAACTGGGGCGGTGGACTGAAGCTTTCTTT. It is translated as CASSLKLGRWTEAFF.

The chain is built from TRBV28 and TRBJ2-3; the D gene is possibly TRBD2 (7 bases). The CDR3 length is 16 residues. V was pared by 3 bases and J by 5 bases, with 18 bases between. CDR1 is MDHEN, CDR2 SYDVKM, per germline. Here the CDR3 DNA reads TGTGCCAGCAGTTTTCCGCAGGGGAGGGCAAGAGATACGCAGTATTTT. Translated: CASSFPQGRARDTQYF.

The chain is built from TRBV5-4 and TRBJ2-1; 14 nucleotides agree with TRBD2. Trimming removed 4 bases from V and 8 bases from J; junction bases left unmatched: 8. CDR3 length equals 16 residues. Germline-derived CDR1 and CDR2 are SGHNT and YYREEE (reference sequence). In nucleotides, the CDR3 is TGTGCCAGCAGCGCCGTGGGGACTAGCGGGAGCGATGAGCAGTTCTTC. This gives the protein CASSAVGTSGSDEQFF.

The gene calls are TRBV27 and TRBJ2-7; TRBD1 aligns across 7 bases. CDR3 length equals 14 residues. J lost 4 bases, V lost 4 bases, and 7 bases had no gene match. Germline values: CDR1 MNHEY, CDR2 SMNVEV (reference sequence). The CDR3 DNA reads as TGTGCCAGCAGTTCGACGGGACAGATATACGAGCAGTACTTC. Protein: CASSSTGQIYEQYF.

The V call is TRBV19, the J call TRBJ2-5, with 11 bases lining up with TRBD2. CDR1 and CDR2 from the germline V gene are LNHDA and SQIVND (reference sequence). The CDR3 sequence is 15 residues long. The junction had 0 bases not matched to a gene; V was cut back by 2 bases and J by 1 base. The CDR3 DNA is TGTGCCAGTAGTATAACTAGCGGGAGCCAAGAGACCCAGTACTTC. It is translated as CASSITSGSQETQYF.

The rearrangement uses TRBV7-9 and TRBJ2-7, with 7 bases matching TRBD1. V dropped 2 bases and J dropped 2; count of bases not matched to a gene: 6. CDR3 length: 15 residues. In germline, CDR1 is SEHNR, CDR2 FQNEAQ (reference sequence). The CDR3, as DNA: TGTGCCAGCAGCTTATCGGACAGGCCCCCCTACGAGCAGTACTTC. This sequence encodes CASSLSDRPPYEQYF.

In nucleotides, the CDR3 is TGTGCCAGCAGCTTAGGGCTAGCGGTGAACAATGAGCAGTTCTTC. Translating gives CASSLGLAVNNEQFF. The rearrangement uses TRBV7-9 and TRBJ2-1; 7 bases line up with TRBD2. J lost 5 bases, V lost 1 base, and 5 bases had no gene match. The length of the CDR3 is 15 residues. Germline CDR1 reads SEHNR; CDR2 reads FQNEAQ (reference sequence).

This rearrangement joins TRBV6-1 to TRBJ1-4, with D unresolved. The length of the CDR3 is 14 residues. Germline V gives CDR1 MNHNS, CDR2 SASEGT. Trimming removed 0 bases from V and 3 bases from J, with 5 bases in between. The CDR3 DNA reads as TGTGCCAGCAGTGAAGCTACACCTAATGAAAAACTGTTTTTT. This gives the protein CASSEATPNEKLFF.

The chain has TRBV4-1 and TRBJ2-6, with TRBD1 identical over 10 bases. Germline V gives CDR1 MGHRA, CDR2 YSYEKL. The CDR3 extends over 18 amino acids. J gave up 0 bases and V 3 bases, and 5 bases lay outside the gene matches. CDR3 coding DNA: TGCGCCAGCAGCCAGGTTGGACAGGGGGGCTCTGGGGCCAACGTCCTGACTTTC. It yields the protein CASSQVGQGGSGANVLTF.

The rearrangement links TRBV28 to TRBJ2-7; D is uncertain. The germline V gene has CDR1 MDHEN and CDR2 SYDVKM. The V and J ends lost 3 bases and 1 base respectively, with 10 bases between them. There are 14 residues in the CDR3. The CDR3 nucleotides are TGTGCCAGCAGTTTGTCGTACTGGTCCTACGAGCAGTACTTC. This gives the protein CASSLSYWSYEQYF.

This clone was seen just once. Here the CDR3 DNA reads TGTGCCAGCCTTGGACGGGGGACTAGCAGCTACAATGAGCAGTTCTTC. Translated, it gives CASLGRGTSSYNEQFF. The chain employs TRBV6-6 and TRBJ2-1, with 9 bases that match TRBD2. Unmatched junction bases numbered 11, after V lost 8 bases and J lost 3 bases. The CDR3 is 16 amino acids. CDR1 is MNHNY and CDR2 is SVGAGI in the germline V gene (reference sequence).

This clone has a single count. The rearrangement joins TRBV28 to TRBJ2-6; no firm D call. Trimming pared 3 bases from V and 1 base from J, leaving 4 bases between. CDR3 length equals 14 residues. The germline CDR1 and CDR2 sequences are MDHEN and SYDVKM. CDR3 sequence reads: CASSLSSGANVLTF. In DNA form, the CDR3 reads TGTGCCAGCAGTTTGTCGTCTGGGGCCAACGTCCTGACTTTC.

The CDR3 loop reads CASSQEGAGIDTQYF. The CDR3 region has the DNA TGCGCCAGCAGCCAAGAGGGGGCCGGTATAGATACGCAGTATTTT. The V call is TRBV4-1, the J call TRBJ2-3; D is perhaps TRBD1 (6 bases). With 0 bases removed from V and 5 bases from J, the gap between germline ends came to 12 bases. Germline V gives CDR1 MGHRA, CDR2 YSYEKL. This CDR3 spans 15 amino acids.

V is TRBV7-3 and J is TRBJ2-5; TRBD1 might be the D (6 bases). CDR3 length: 15 amino acids. V lost 4 bases and J lost 2, with 14 bases in between. Germline CDR1 and CDR2: SGHTA and FQGTGA. CDR3 protein: CASSSNPGQQETQYF. The CDR3 DNA reads TGTGCCAGCAGCTCCAACCCGGGACAACAAGAGACCCAGTACTTC.

V and J are TRBV7-3 and TRBJ1-2; 7 nucleotides match TRBD1. This CDR3 comprises 15 residues. The germline V gene encodes CDR1 SGHTA and CDR2 FQGTGA. V dropped 2 bases and J dropped 3; count of bases not matched to a gene: 6. The CDR3, as DNA: TGTGCCAGCAGCTTACAACCCGGGACAGACTATGGCTACACCTTC. The encoded protein is CASSLQPGTDYGYTF.

J is TRBJ2-1 and V is TRBV7-9; TRBD1 matches at 9 bases. V shed 5 bases, J shed 10 bases, and the junction held 9 bases outside the gene matches. There are 14 residues in the CDR3. Germline CDR1 SEHNR, CDR2 FQNEAQ (reference sequence). CDR3 sequence reads: CASSQENTGGEQFF. As DNA, the CDR3 is TGTGCCAGCAGCCAAGAAAACACAGGGGGCGAGCAGTTCTTC. The full variable domain, rest sourced from reference TRBV7-9 and TRBJ2-1, is DTGVSQNPRHKITKRGQNVTFRCDPISEHNRLYWYRQTLGQGPEFLTYFQNEAQLEKSRLLSDRFSAERPKGSFSTLEIQRTEQGDSAMYLCASSQENTGGEQFFGPGTRLTVL.